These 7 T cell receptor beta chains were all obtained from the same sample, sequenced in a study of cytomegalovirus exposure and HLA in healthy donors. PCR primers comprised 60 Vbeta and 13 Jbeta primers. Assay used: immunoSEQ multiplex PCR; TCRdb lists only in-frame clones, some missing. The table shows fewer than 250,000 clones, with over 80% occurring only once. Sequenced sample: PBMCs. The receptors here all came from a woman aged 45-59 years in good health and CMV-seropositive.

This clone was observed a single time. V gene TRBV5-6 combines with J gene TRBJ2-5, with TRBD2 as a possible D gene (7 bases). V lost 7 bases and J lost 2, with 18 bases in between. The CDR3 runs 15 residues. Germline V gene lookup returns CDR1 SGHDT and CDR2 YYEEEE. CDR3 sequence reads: CASFGRGIRQETQYF. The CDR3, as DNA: TGTGCCAGCTTTGGGAGGGGGATAAGACAAGAGACCCAGTACTTC.

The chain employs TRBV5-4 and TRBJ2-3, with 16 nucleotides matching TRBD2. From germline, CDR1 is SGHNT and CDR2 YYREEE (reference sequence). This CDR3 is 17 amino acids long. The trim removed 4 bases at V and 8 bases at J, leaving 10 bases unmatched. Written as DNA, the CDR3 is TGTGCCAGCAGCCCGGGACTAGCGGGGGGGGAGAGTCGTACGCAGTATTTT. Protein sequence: CASSPGLAGGESRTQYF. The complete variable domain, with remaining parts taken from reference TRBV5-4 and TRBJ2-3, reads ETGVTQSPTHLIKTRGQQVTLRCSSQSGHNTVSWYQQALGQGPQFIFQYYREEENGRGNFPPRFSGLQFPNYSSELNVNALELDDSALYLCASSPGLAGGESRTQYFGPGTRLTVL.

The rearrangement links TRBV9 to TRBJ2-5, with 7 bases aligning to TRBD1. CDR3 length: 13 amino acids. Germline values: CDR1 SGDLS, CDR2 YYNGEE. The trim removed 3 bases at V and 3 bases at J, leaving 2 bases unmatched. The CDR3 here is CASSAGTEETQYF. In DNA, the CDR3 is TGTGCCAGCAGCGCAGGGACAGAAGAGACCCAGTACTTC. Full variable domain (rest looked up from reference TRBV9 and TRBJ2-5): DSGVTQTPKHLITATGQRVTLRCSPRSGDLSVYWYQQSLDQGLQFLIQYYNGEERAKGNILERFSAQQFPDLHSELNLSSLELGDSALYFCASSAGTEETQYFGPGTRLLVL.

This CDR3 is CAWRYTKGNPGGEQYF. CDR3 bases: TGTGCCTGGAGGTATACTAAGGGGAATCCGGGGGGGGAGCAGTACTTC. The chain joins TRBV30 to TRBJ2-7, with 8 nucleotides matching TRBD2. The V and J ends lost 3 bases and 7 bases, in that order; junction bases with no gene match: 17. The CDR3 has 16 amino acids. Germline CDR1 is GTSNPN and CDR2 is SVGIG (reference sequence).

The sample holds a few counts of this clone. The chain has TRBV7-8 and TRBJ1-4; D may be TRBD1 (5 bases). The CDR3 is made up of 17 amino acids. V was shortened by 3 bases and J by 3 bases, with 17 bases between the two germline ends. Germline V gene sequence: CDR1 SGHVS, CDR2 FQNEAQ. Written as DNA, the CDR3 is TGTGCCAGCAGCTTCGGAGACAGTGCATGGGCTAATGAAAAACTGTTTTTT. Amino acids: CASSFGDSAWANEKLFF. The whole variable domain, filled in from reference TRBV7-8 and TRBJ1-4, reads GAGVSQSPRYKVAKRGQDVALRCDPISGHVSLFWYQQALGQGPEFLTYFQNEAQLDKSGLPSDRFFAERPEGSVSTLKIQRTQQEDSAVYLCASSFGDSAWANEKLFFGSGTQLSVL.

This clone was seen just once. The CDR3 sequence is CASSGQGASYEQYF. CDR3 coding DNA: TGTGCCAGCAGTGGACAGGGGGCTTCCTACGAGCAGTACTTC. The chain couples TRBV2 to TRBJ2-7, with TRBD1 matching over 10 bases. Trimming at V came to 4 bases and at J to 1 base, leaving 1 base not matched to a gene. Germline V CDR1 and CDR2: SNHLY, FYNNEI. The CDR3 is made up of 14 amino acids.

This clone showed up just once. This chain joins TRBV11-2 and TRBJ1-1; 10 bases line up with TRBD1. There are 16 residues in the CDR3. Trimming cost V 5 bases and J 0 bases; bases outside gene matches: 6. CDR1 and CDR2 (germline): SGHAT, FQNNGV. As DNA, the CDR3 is TGTGCCAGCAGCCATTCGACAGGGGGCTTGAACACTGAAGCTTTCTTT. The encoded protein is CASSHSTGGLNTEAFF.